This record looks at one T cell receptor (beta chain) sequence and its context. What it binds is not known. This entry is derived from a study of shared clonotypes between healthy human individuals. The wider study: Per donor, three plates held CD4 naive cells, three held CD4 memory, two held CD8 naive and one held CD8 memory.

General study results and limits: An effect of sequencing depth on clonotype sharing among donors was expected.

This CDR3 contains 14 residues. The germline V and J ends were trimmed by 0 bases and 3 bases, with 9 bases remaining between them. CDR1 LNHNV and CDR2 YYDKDF come from the germline V gene (reference sequence). Within Nashville, Tennessee resided all donors, each a Caucasian adult. Assay used: immunoSEQ multiplex PCR; TCRdb lists only in-frame clones, some missing. The sample includes around 2.3 million clones, under 97% of them seen just once. Sequenced: naive CD4+ T cells sorted from blood. The subset: CD45RA+ positively selected. The TCR sequence derives from a man between 18 and 29 years old in good health. The rearrangement joins TRBV15 to TRBJ2-7, with D possibly TRBD1 on 5 matching bases. The CDR3 DNA is TGTGCCACCAGCAGAGATTCAGGGCACTACGAGCAGTACTTC. Its protein is CATSRDSGHYEQYF.